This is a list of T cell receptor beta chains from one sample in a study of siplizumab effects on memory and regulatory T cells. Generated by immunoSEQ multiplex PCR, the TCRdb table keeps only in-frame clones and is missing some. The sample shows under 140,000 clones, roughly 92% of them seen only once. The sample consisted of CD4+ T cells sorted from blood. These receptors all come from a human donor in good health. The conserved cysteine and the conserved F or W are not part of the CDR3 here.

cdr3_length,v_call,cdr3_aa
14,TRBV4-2,ASSPSGGAPKNIQY
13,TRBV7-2,ASSFGGNYNSPLH
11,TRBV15,ATSSNLGTEAF
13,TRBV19,ASSTGLLGGEKLF
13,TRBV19,ASSKSGRAHNEQF
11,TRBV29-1,SVEATSGSEQY
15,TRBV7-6,ASSLVLGAIDTGELF
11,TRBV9,ASSVGRNTEAF
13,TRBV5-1,ASSLQGDSNYGYT
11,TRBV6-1,ASSEASRDTQY
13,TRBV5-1,ASSPDGGVGQPQH
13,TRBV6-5,ASSYSHPGTNTIY
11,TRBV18,ASSTAGGRGYT
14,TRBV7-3,ASSSFPGQGNTEAF
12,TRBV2,ASSPPGIGDTQY
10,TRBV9,ASSGNGSPLH
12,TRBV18,ASSAVPGPLKLF
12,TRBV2,ATARLITTDTQY
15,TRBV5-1,ASSVSTGDSMARAQY
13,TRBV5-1,ASSLGPEAAYEQY
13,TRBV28,ASSLWPEGSETQY
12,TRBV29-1,SVGLAGVLDEQF
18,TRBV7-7,ASSRLSGLAGDPNTGELF
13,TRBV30,AWRGTGGQDEKLF
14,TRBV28,ASSKTGIYSNQPQH
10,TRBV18,ASRPGQDTQY
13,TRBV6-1,ASSEDAASNTEAF
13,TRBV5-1,ASSLGGLSYNEQF
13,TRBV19,ASSIGEGSGQPQH
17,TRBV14,ASSPDGGLGLSLHTEAF
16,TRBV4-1,ASSQVVAGGSNTGELF
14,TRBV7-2,ASSLRSGNGVYGYT
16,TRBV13,ASSTLGRATRMNTEAF
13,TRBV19,ASIPTTWRYYGYT
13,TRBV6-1,AGSGRDRGNYGYT
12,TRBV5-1,ASSLRTGSHEQF
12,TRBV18,ASSPLTQNNEQF
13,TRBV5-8,ASSLGSDLGVTQY
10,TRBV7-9,ASSLARNRPY
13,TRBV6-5,ASSYGGRWNEKLF
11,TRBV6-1,ASSSRSHNEQF
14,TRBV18,ASSRGDRGMNTEAF
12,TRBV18,ASSPMDRNTEAF
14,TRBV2,ASSFSLAGGTDTQY
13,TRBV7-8,ASSLPRSGGTEAF
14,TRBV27,ASTKLGGTTNEKLF
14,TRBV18,ASSPGTGVTYNEQF
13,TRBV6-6,ASSYSSRGGYGYT
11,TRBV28,AGSRDPQETQY
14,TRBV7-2,ASSDKSGGAFRIQY
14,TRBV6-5,ASSYGGGLAKNIQY
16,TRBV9,ASSVSGSAISGANVLT
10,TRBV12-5,ASSYRQAGYT
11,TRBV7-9,ASSRDMNYGYT
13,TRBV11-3,ASSLGSGSYNEQF
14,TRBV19,ASTSSFQGSGNTIY
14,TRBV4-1,ASSQDLLGAYNEQF
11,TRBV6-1,ANKREGTDTQY